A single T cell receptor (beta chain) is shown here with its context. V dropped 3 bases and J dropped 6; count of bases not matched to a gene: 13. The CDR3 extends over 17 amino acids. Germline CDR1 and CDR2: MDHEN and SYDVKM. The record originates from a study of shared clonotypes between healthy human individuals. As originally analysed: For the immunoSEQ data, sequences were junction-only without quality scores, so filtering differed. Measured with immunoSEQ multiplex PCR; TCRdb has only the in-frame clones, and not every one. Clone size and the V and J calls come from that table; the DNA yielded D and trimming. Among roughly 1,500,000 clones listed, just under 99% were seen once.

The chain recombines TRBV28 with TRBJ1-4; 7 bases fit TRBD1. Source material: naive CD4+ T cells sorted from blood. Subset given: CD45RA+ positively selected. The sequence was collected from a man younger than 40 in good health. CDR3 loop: CASSFPVLTGRDEKLFF. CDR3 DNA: TGTGCCAGCAGTTTTCCGGTCCTGACAGGGAGGGATGAAAAACTGTTTTTT.